The 26 T cell receptor beta chains below come from one sample, sequenced in a study of human T cells and chemical hapten exposure. TCRdb ran MiXCR on the RACE reads and lists one entry per CDR3 protein. The sample has roughly 100,000 distinct CDR3 sequences; under 35% are singletons. Time point here: patch test 3, about 24 weeks after DPC sensitization. Treatment of the sample: therapeutic diphenylcyclopropenone sensitization with weekly scalp DPC. This specimen was whole blood, taken in connection with sensitization to the hapten diphenylcyclopropenone (DPC). These receptors came from a man aged 35-49 years with alopecia areata. Some clones in this sample may be carry-over from other donors' samples.

There are a few counts of this clonotype. The chain combines TRBV5-5 with TRBJ2-7, with D possibly matching TRBD1 (6 bases). The V gene's germline CDR1 is SGHKS and CDR2 YYEKEE (reference sequence). Trimming cost V 4 bases and J 4 bases, with 12 bases left between them. This CDR3 is 13 amino acids long. The CDR3, as DNA: TGTGCCAGCAGCGAGACAGGTTTTTACGAGCAGTACGTC. Amino acids: CASSETGFYEQYV.

As regards this clonotype: The junction differs from germline at one of its ends, possibly a read error. The chain uses TRBV7-6 and TRBJ1-1; D is undetermined. Germline lookup yields CDR1 SGHVS and CDR2 FNYEAQ. The CDR3 is 12 amino acids. The CDR3: CASSPWNAEAFF. The CDR3 DNA is TGTGCCAGCAGCCCGTGGAACGCTGAAGCTTTCTTT.

The chain uses TRBV6-5 and TRBJ1-1; D gene unclear. The CDR3 is made up of 15 amino acids. Germline-derived CDR1 and CDR2 are MNHEY and SVGAGI. With 0 bases removed from V and 5 bases from J, the gap between germline ends came to 13 bases. CDR3 loop: CASSYSYLGGTEAFF. Here the CDR3 DNA reads TGTGCCAGCAGTTACTCCTACTTGGGCGGGACTGAAGCTTTCTTT.

The chain has TRBV12-3 or TRBV12-4 and TRBJ2-5, with D possibly matching TRBD1 (6 bases). This CDR3 region has 13 residues. V gave up 4 bases and J gave up 4 bases, with 10 bases separating them. CDR3 nucleotides: TGTGCCAGCAGTTCCCCAGGGGTAGAGACCCAGTACTTC. Its translation is CASSSPGVETQYF.

This clonotype was seen only a few times. The V gene is TRBV27, the J gene TRBJ2-1, with 15 bases identical to TRBD2. The germline V gene encodes CDR1 MNHEY and CDR2 SMNVEV (reference sequence). The CDR3 spans 21 residues. Trimming at V came to 10 bases and at J to 0 bases, leaving 19 bases not matched to a gene. The DNA for the CDR3 is TGTGCCACCGAACGAACCGGGACTAGCGGGAGGTTTTGGAGCTCCTACAATGAGCAGTTCTTC. Its protein product is CATERTGTSGRFWSSYNEQFF.

The chain is built from TRBV3-1 and TRBJ2-7, with TRBD1 identical over 9 bases. Trimming at V came to 6 bases and at J to 6 bases, leaving 9 bases not matched to a gene. The CDR3 is made up of 14 amino acids. Per germline, CDR1 LGHDT and CDR2 YNNKEL (reference sequence). CDR3 sequence (DNA): TGTGCCAGCAGACGCGGGACAGGGCAAGGCGAGCAGTACTTC. Translating it yields CASRRGTGQGEQYF.

This clonotype was seen a handful of times. This CDR3 is CASSSPRQSTDTQYF. DNA for the CDR3: TGTGCCAGCAGCTCCCCGAGACAGAGCACAGATACGCAGTATTTT. V usage is TRBV7-2 and J usage is TRBJ2-3; possibly TRBD1 for D (5 bases). This CDR3 has 15 residues. Germline-derived CDR1 and CDR2 are SGHTA and FQGNSA. V was shortened by 4 bases and J by 0 bases, with 11 bases between the two germline ends.

The chain uses TRBV4-2 and TRBJ2-3; D is unclear. Per germline, CDR1 LGHNA and CDR2 YNFKEQ. The CDR3 has 16 residues. Trimming removed 3 bases from V and 4 bases from J, with 17 bases in between. CDR3 bases: TGTGCCAGCAGCCAGGCCGACTTCCGTGGGGCAGATACGCAGTATTTT. Encoded protein: CASSQADFRGADTQYF.

The rearrangement joins TRBV14 to TRBJ2-3; TRBD2 agrees at 10 bases. Trimming at V came to 0 bases and at J to 2 bases, leaving 2 bases not matched to a gene. The CDR3 spans 16 residues. CDR1 is SGHDN, CDR2 FVKESK, per germline. CDR3 in DNA: TGTGCCAGCAGCCAAGATGGACTAGCGGTCACAGATACGCAGTATTTT. It is translated as CASSQDGLAVTDTQYF.

The gene calls are TRBV20-1 and TRBJ1-1; D remains unclear. CDR1 and CDR2 from the germline V gene are DFQATT and SNEGSKA (reference sequence). Trimming cost V 7 bases and J 3 bases, with 9 bases left between them. This CDR3 has 11 residues. The CDR3 loop reads CSVPGDTEAFF. DNA for the CDR3: TGCAGTGTCCCCGGGGACACTGAAGCTTTCTTT.

V is TRBV7-3 and J is TRBJ2-5, with 10 bases aligning to TRBD2. V shed 6 bases and J 4 bases; nucleotides not matched to a gene: 5. Germline-derived CDR1 and CDR2 are SGHTA and FQGTGA. The CDR3 length is 14 residues. The CDR3 protein is CASRSGLAAETQYF. Here the CDR3 DNA reads TGTGCCAGCAGGTCTGGACTAGCGGCAGAGACCCAGTACTTC.

This clonotype was counted only a few times. This rearrangement joins TRBV14 to TRBJ1-1, with no clear D. The CDR3 is 13 amino acids. Germline loops: CDR1 SGHDN, CDR2 FVKESK. The V and J ends lost 1 base and 1 base respectively, with 4 bases between them. The CDR3 is CASSQAANTEAFF. CDR3 DNA sequence: TGTGCCAGCAGCCAAGCCGCGAACACTGAAGCTTTCTTT.

This clonotype has at least ten counts. The rearrangement uses TRBV11-2 and TRBJ2-1; 7 nucleotides agree with TRBD2. The CDR3 is 16 amino acids. The trim removed 1 base at V and 0 bases at J, leaving 3 bases unmatched. Germline CDR1 and CDR2: SGHAT and FQNNGV. DNA for the CDR3: TGTGCCAGCAGCTTAGGAGCGGGGAGCTCCTACAATGAGCAGTTCTTC. Its translation: CASSLGAGSSYNEQFF.

The V gene is TRBV13, the J gene TRBJ2-2; 13 positions agree with TRBD2. The CDR3 sequence is 19 residues long. The ends lost 5 bases at V and 2 bases at J; junction bases unmatched: 11. Germline CDR1 PRHDT, CDR2 FYEKMQ (reference sequence). Written as DNA, the CDR3 is TGTGCCAGCAGCCAATCGGGGGGACTAGCGGGACGTAACACCGGGGAGCTGTTTTTT. Protein sequence: CASSQSGGLAGRNTGELFF.

The chain uses TRBV27 and TRBJ2-3; 10 bases align to TRBD2. The J segment lost 7 bases and the V segment lost 4 bases, leaving 11 bases of the junction unmatched. Germline CDR1 reads MNHEY; CDR2 reads SMNVEV (reference sequence). The CDR3 is made up of 16 amino acids. In DNA form, the CDR3 reads TGTGCCAGCAGTTCCCATCTAGCGGGAGAATTGAATACGCAGTATTTT. As protein: CASSSHLAGELNTQYF.

V gene TRBV29-1 combines with J gene TRBJ2-1; D might be TRBD2 (5 bases). Germline V gene data show CDR1 as SQVTM and CDR2 as ANQGSEA. Trimming cost V 3 bases and J 5 bases, with 17 bases left between them. The length of the CDR3 is 15 residues. The CDR3 loop reads CSVEGLSSNNNEQFF. As DNA, the CDR3 is TGCAGCGTTGAGGGTTTGTCTAGCAATAACAATGAGCAGTTCTTC.

The CDR3 DNA is TGTGCCAGCAGCTTGAGGACAGGGCGGACAGATACGCAGTATTTT. Translating gives CASSLRTGRTDTQYF. The V and J genes are TRBV7-9 and TRBJ2-3; 8 nucleotides align to TRBD1. This CDR3 has 15 residues. Germline V lookup: CDR1 SEHNR, CDR2 FQNEAQ (reference sequence). V was clipped by 3 bases and J by 3 bases; unmatched bases: 5.

The rearrangement links TRBV12-3 or TRBV12-4 to TRBJ2-2, with TRBD2 matching 13 bases. The CDR3 runs 18 residues. V was pared by 8 bases and J by 4 bases, with 13 bases of the junction left unmatched. The CDR3 region is CASSPFRLAGGSTGELFF. Here the CDR3 DNA reads TGTGCCAGCTCTCCCTTCCGACTAGCGGGAGGATCCACCGGGGAGCTGTTTTTT.

Only a few counts were recorded for this clonotype. The chain is built from TRBV7-2 and TRBJ2-3, with 8 bases that match TRBD2. This CDR3 has 15 amino acids. Germline loops: CDR1 SGHTA, CDR2 FQGNSA. Unmatched junction bases numbered 4, after V lost 5 bases and J lost 0 bases. In DNA, the CDR3 is TGTGCCAGCAGCCCAGCTAGCGGGAGCACAGATACGCAGTATTTT. It specifies CASSPASGSTDTQYF.

This sequence joins TRBV10-3 and TRBJ2-7; 10 positions agree with TRBD2. Trimming at V came to 10 bases and at J to 2 bases, leaving 11 bases not matched to a gene. Germline V gene data show CDR1 as ENHRY and CDR2 as SYGVKD. The CDR3 is made up of 15 amino acids. This CDR3 reads CATGAEREGAYEQYV. For the CDR3, the DNA is TGTGCCACTGGGGCCGAGCGGGAGGGAGCCTACGAGCAGTACGTC.

The J gene is TRBJ1-3, the V gene TRBV9; D gene uncertain. V gave up 1 base and J gave up 0 bases, with 5 bases separating them. CDR3 size: 14 residues. Germline CDR1 reads SGDLS; CDR2 reads YYNGEE. The CDR3 region is CASSVQSSGNTIYF. CDR3 bases: TGTGCCAGCAGCGTACAGAGCTCTGGAAACACCATATATTTT.

The V gene is TRBV5-1, the J gene TRBJ2-3, with D possibly being TRBD2 (5 bases). CDR1 is SGHRS and CDR2 is YFSETQ in the germline V gene. The germline V and J ends were trimmed by 2 bases and 1 base, with 11 bases remaining between them. This CDR3 region has 15 residues. The CDR3 protein is CASSLGGVGTDTQYF. In DNA form, the CDR3 reads TGCGCCAGCAGCTTAGGAGGAGTCGGCACAGATACGCAGTATTTT.

The chain is built from TRBV20-1 and TRBJ1-3, with D tentatively TRBD1 (5 bases). CDR1 and CDR2 from the germline V gene are DFQATT and SNEGSKA (reference sequence). V was pared by 6 bases and J by 2 bases, with 11 bases between. The CDR3 runs to 13 residues. The CDR3 sequence is CSAIGGAGNTIYF. The CDR3 nucleotides read TGCAGTGCCATCGGGGGAGCTGGAAACACCATATATTTT.

The chain is built from TRBV5-1 and TRBJ2-5; TRBD1 agrees at 8 bases. CDR3 length equals 15 residues. The germline gives CDR1 SGHRS, CDR2 YFSETQ. The junction had 8 bases not matched to a gene; V was cut back by 4 bases and J by 3 bases. CDR3 residues: CASSGGQGREETQYF. The CDR3 nucleotides read TGCGCCAGCAGCGGCGGACAGGGCAGGGAAGAGACCCAGTACTTC.

The chain recombines TRBV6-5 with TRBJ2-1, with D maybe TRBD2 (5 bases). V dropped 10 bases and J dropped 6 bases, with 19 bases sitting between them. The CDR3 runs 14 residues. Germline CDR1 reads MNHEY; CDR2 reads SVGAGI. As DNA, the CDR3 is TGTGCCACCAGCGGACTTCACCATATCAATGAGCAGTTCTTC. It codes for CATSGLHHINEQFF.

This clonotype was recorded a few times. This chain connects TRBV6-2 or TRBV6-3 to TRBJ1-1; 7 bases align to TRBD1. The CDR3 is 11 residues long. From germline, CDR1 is MNHEY and CDR2 SVGEGT. V lost 4 bases and J lost 7; bases outside the gene matches: 0. Written as DNA, the CDR3 is TGTGCCAGCAGTTGGACAGGTGAAGCTTTCTTT. This gives the protein CASSWTGEAFF.